The 19 T cell receptor beta chains below all came from one sample that was sequenced in a study of shared clonotypes between healthy human individuals. Data came from immunoSEQ multiplex PCR; TCRdb stores just in-frame clones and leaves some out. The sample contains 1.5 million to 1.9 million clones, 95% to 99% of which appear only once. The sample comprised naive CD4+ T cells sorted from blood. Subset described: CD45RA+ positively selected. These receptors were collected from a man aged 30-40 years in good health.

This clone showed up just once. The chain couples TRBV11-2 to TRBJ2-7, with TRBD2 matching over 14 bases. Germline V lookup: CDR1 SGHAT, CDR2 FQNNGV. The CDR3 has 16 amino acids. The trim removed 7 bases at V and 0 bases at J, leaving 5 bases unmatched. Here the CDR3 DNA reads TGTGCCAGCAAGGGACTAGCGGGAGAGAGCTCCTACGAGCAGTACTTC. This codes for CASKGLAGESSYEQYF.

The chain couples TRBV7-6 to TRBJ2-5; 15 positions agree with TRBD2. The CDR3 runs 18 residues. CDR1 SGHVS and CDR2 FNYEAQ come from the germline V gene. The V and J ends lost 5 bases and 1 base, in that order; junction bases with no gene match: 8. In DNA form, the CDR3 reads TGTGCCAGCAGCCTAGGACGGACTAGCGGGAGGGCCCAAGAGACCCAGTACTTC. Residues: CASSLGRTSGRAQETQYF.

This chain links TRBV5-5 with TRBJ1-2; tentatively, D is TRBD1 (6 bases). The germline V gene has CDR1 SGHKS and CDR2 YYEKEE (reference sequence). V lost 4 bases and J lost 2, with 9 bases in between. This CDR3 spans 13 amino acids. Written as DNA, the CDR3 is TGTGCCAGCAGCCTCGGGACAAACTATGGCTACACCTTC. As protein: CASSLGTNYGYTF.

The V gene is TRBV19, the J gene TRBJ2-7; weak D call: TRBD1 (6 bases). Trimming removed 3 bases from V and 1 base from J, with 10 bases in between. Germline loops: CDR1 LNHDA, CDR2 SQIVND (reference sequence). The CDR3 runs to 14 residues. In DNA, the CDR3 is TGTGCCAGTAGTATCTACAGGGCTTCCTACGAGCAGTACTTC. The encoded protein is CASSIYRASYEQYF.

This clone appeared once. J is TRBJ2-1 and V is TRBV6-5; the D gene is possibly TRBD2 (6 bases). Germline lookup yields CDR1 MNHEY and CDR2 SVGAGI. The CDR3 loop spans 15 amino acids. V was pared by 5 bases and J by 8 bases, with 19 bases between. The CDR3 region has the DNA TGTGCCAGCAGTGTTACGCCAATAGGCGGGGATGAGCAGTTCTTC. Amino acid sequence: CASSVTPIGGDEQFF.

This clone showed up just once. The V and J genes are TRBV19 and TRBJ1-4, with D unclear. CDR1 is LNHDA, CDR2 SQIVND, per germline (reference sequence). The CDR3 runs 14 residues. The V and J ends lost 7 bases and 5 bases respectively, with 14 bases between them. The CDR3 is CASIRTVENEKLFF. The CDR3 DNA is TGTGCCAGTATTAGGACGGTGGAGAATGAAAAACTGTTTTTT.

The V and J genes are TRBV2 and TRBJ1-5; no definite D call. V was clipped by 4 bases and J by 5 bases, with 9 bases between them. The CDR3 runs to 13 residues. In germline, CDR1 is SNHLY, CDR2 FYNNEI. The CDR3 sequence: CASSAQGYQPQHF. CDR3 in DNA: TGTGCCAGCAGTGCACAAGGTTATCAGCCCCAGCATTTT.

The rearrangement joins TRBV5-5 to TRBJ2-2; a possible D gene is TRBD1 (6 bases). V lost 0 bases to trimming and J lost 6 bases, with 9 bases between them. This CDR3 is built from 14 residues. Germline values: CDR1 SGHKS, CDR2 YYEKEE (reference sequence). The CDR3 is CASSLGQAPGELFF. CDR3 bases: TGTGCCAGCAGCTTGGGACAGGCCCCCGGGGAGCTGTTTTTT. Based on the CDR3 plus reference TRBV5-5 and TRBJ2-2, the full variable domain is DAGVTQSPTHLIKTRGQQVTLRCSPISGHKSVSWYQQVLGQGPQFIFQYYEKEERGRGNFPDRFSARQFPNYSSELNVNALLLGDSALYLCASSLGQAPGELFFGEGSRLTVL.

The chain employs TRBV15 and TRBJ2-7; weak D call: TRBD1 (6 bases). The CDR3 consists of 14 residues. The germline CDR1 and CDR2 sequences are LNHNV and YYDKDF (reference sequence). The V gene lost 0 bases and the J gene lost 3 bases, with 9 bases spanning the gap. The DNA for the CDR3 is TGTGCCACCAGCAGAGAAAGGGGGAGCTACGAGCAGTACTTC. Protein product: CATSRERGSYEQYF.

The chain carries TRBV6-5 and TRBJ1-1; TRBD1 might be the D (6 bases). Trimming cost V 6 bases and J 2 bases, with 16 bases left between them. CDR1 and CDR2 (germline): MNHEY, SVGAGI. The CDR3 runs to 15 residues. The CDR3 region has the DNA TGTGCCAGCAGCTTGGACCATGGGGGCAACACTGAAGCTTTCTTT. Its protein is CASSLDHGGNTEAFF.

V is TRBV10-1 and J is TRBJ2-1, with D unresolved. CDR1 is WNHNN, CDR2 SYGVQD, per germline (reference sequence). V lost 6 bases and J 6 bases, leaving 9 bases between the germline ends. The CDR3 has 12 residues. Written as DNA, the CDR3 is TGCGCCAGCAGCGTCTTTAGCAATGAGCAGTTCTTC. Translated: CASSVFSNEQFF.

The CDR3 DNA reads as TGTGCCAGCAGCTTAGCGATCGCCTGGCATAATGAGCAGTTCTTC. Its protein is CASSLAIAWHNEQFF. The J gene is TRBJ2-1, the V gene TRBV7-2; D not resolved. Germline V gene data show CDR1 as SGHTA and CDR2 as FQGNSA. CDR3 size: 15 residues. The V and J ends lost 0 bases and 7 bases respectively, with 13 bases between them.

This clone was recorded once. The chain recombines TRBV11-2 with TRBJ2-7; 7 bases line up with TRBD2. The CDR3 extends over 15 amino acids. Germline V lookup: CDR1 SGHAT, CDR2 FQNNGV. The V gene end was trimmed by 0 bases and the J gene end by 10 bases; junction bases not matched to a gene: 12. The CDR3 protein is CASSLDPGSTSSQYF. The CDR3 DNA is TGTGCCAGCAGCTTAGACCCGGGGTCGACTAGCTCCCAGTACTTC.

This chain links TRBV19 with TRBJ1-2, with D unresolved. V was clipped by 7 bases and J by 4 bases, with 16 bases between them. CDR1 LNHDA and CDR2 SQIVND come from the germline V gene (reference sequence). The CDR3 runs to 14 residues. The chain's CDR3 is CASNVNGVGYGYTF. The CDR3 bases are TGTGCCAGTAACGTAAATGGGGTCGGCTATGGCTACACCTTC.

In this sample, this clone turned up once. In DNA form, the CDR3 reads TGTGCCAGCAGTGATGGACCCTCCCCATACGAGCAGTACTTC. Translated, it gives CASSDGPSPYEQYF. The gene calls are TRBV6-1 and TRBJ2-7; D is undetermined. The CDR3 covers 14 residues. Germline V gives CDR1 MNHNS, CDR2 SASEGT. Between the trimmed V and J ends, which lost 3 bases and 4 bases, there was a span of 13 bases.

CDR3 coding DNA: TGTGCCAGCAGCAGGGACAGTGGCGTCACCGGGGAGCTGTTTTTT. Protein sequence: CASSRDSGVTGELFF. This chain connects TRBV27 to TRBJ2-2; 7 nucleotides align to TRBD1. V lost 6 bases to trimming and J lost 4 bases; unmatched junction nucleotides: 8. Germline-derived CDR1 and CDR2 are MNHEY and SMNVEV (reference sequence). This CDR3 comprises 15 residues.

V and J are TRBV6-6 and TRBJ2-6; the D gene is possibly TRBD1 (6 bases). V was trimmed by 6 bases and J by 1 base, leaving 10 bases between them. CDR3 length: 15 amino acids. The germline V gene has CDR1 MNHNY and CDR2 SVGAGI (reference sequence). The CDR3 coding sequence is TGTGCCAGCAGGACTGACAGGTCTGGGGCCAACGTCCTGACTTTC. This translates into CASRTDRSGANVLTF.

This chain joins TRBV7-8 and TRBJ2-7; D is unresolved. CDR1 and CDR2 (germline): SGHVS, FQNEAQ. This CDR3 comprises 12 residues. Trimming pared 5 bases from V and 2 bases from J, leaving 7 bases between. CDR3 bases: TGTGCCAGCAGCCCCGGACCCTACGAGCAGTACTTC. This translates into CASSPGPYEQYF.

The chain recombines TRBV20-1 with TRBJ1-4; TRBD1 is a possible D gene (5 bases). This CDR3 has 11 amino acids. CDR1 and CDR2 from the germline V gene are DFQATT and SNEGSKA (reference sequence). The V and J ends lost 8 bases and 5 bases respectively, with 9 bases between them. This CDR3 is CSSGENEKLFF. CDR3 nucleotide sequence: TGCAGTTCGGGGGAAAATGAAAAACTGTTTTTT.